Listed below are T cell receptor beta chains from one sample, sequenced in a study of response to subunit inactivated influenza vaccine. TCRdb analysed the RT-PCR reads with MiXCR anew, one entry per CDR3 protein. The repertoire holds 400,000 to 550,000 distinct CDR3 sequences, with approximately 24% as singletons. The sequencing used CD4+ T cells sorted from PBMCs, collected around 5 days after vaccination. These receptors all come from a man aged 45-60 years who received an inactivated influenza vaccine. CDR3s include the opening cysteine and the closing phenylalanine or tryptophan. The order of the fields is CDR3 length, D gene, V gene, J gene, CDR3 protein. A D gene is named only where the DNA matches it firmly.

cdr3_length: 15
d_call: .
v_call: TRBV7-9
j_call: TRBJ1-2
cdr3_aa: CASSSNRGQDYGYTF

cdr3_length: 14
d_call: .
v_call: TRBV4-3
j_call: TRBJ1-2
cdr3_aa: CASSQDPGDYGYTF

cdr3_length: 13
d_call: .
v_call: TRBV6-1
j_call: TRBJ1-2
cdr3_aa: CAAREAGGYGYTF

cdr3_length: 13
d_call: .
v_call: TRBV24-1
j_call: TRBJ1-1
cdr3_aa: CATSGDMNTEAFF

cdr3_length: 14
d_call: .
v_call: TRBV20-1
j_call: TRBJ2-7
cdr3_aa: CSARDVGGTYEQYF

cdr3_length: 14
d_call: .
v_call: TRBV3-1
j_call: TRBJ1-1
cdr3_aa: CASTPSVESTEAFF

cdr3_length: 17
d_call: TRBD1
v_call: TRBV12-3/TRBV12-4
j_call: TRBJ2-7
cdr3_aa: CASSGGIAGTAFPEQYF

cdr3_length: 14
d_call: .
v_call: TRBV5-1
j_call: TRBJ2-5
cdr3_aa: CASSSGTYQETQYF

cdr3_length: 15
d_call: TRBD2
v_call: TRBV24-1
j_call: TRBJ2-1
cdr3_aa: CATGASGSSYNEQFF

cdr3_length: 13
d_call: TRBD2
v_call: TRBV7-2
j_call: TRBJ2-5
cdr3_aa: CASSISGGRGQYF

cdr3_length: 16
d_call: TRBD2
v_call: TRBV10-3
j_call: TRBJ2-5
cdr3_aa: CAISESQREGRETQYF

cdr3_length: 14
d_call: .
v_call: TRBV12-3/TRBV12-4
j_call: TRBJ1-2
cdr3_aa: CASSPGVLNYGYTF

cdr3_length: 14
d_call: TRBD1
v_call: TRBV6-4
j_call: TRBJ1-1
cdr3_aa: CASKPGQGNTEAFF

cdr3_length: 14
d_call: TRBD1
v_call: TRBV12-3/TRBV12-4
j_call: TRBJ1-1
cdr3_aa: CASRDRDWNTEAFF

cdr3_length: 15
d_call: .
v_call: TRBV10-2
j_call: TRBJ2-3
cdr3_aa: CASTKTPGFTDTQYF

cdr3_length: 16
d_call: TRBD2
v_call: TRBV6-2/TRBV6-3
j_call: TRBJ2-1
cdr3_aa: CASSYVSGTSDNEQFF

cdr3_length: 13
d_call: TRBD1
v_call: TRBV20-1
j_call: TRBJ2-7
cdr3_aa: CSGEWDRGPEQYF

cdr3_length: 17
d_call: TRBD2
v_call: TRBV12-3/TRBV12-4
j_call: TRBJ2-3
cdr3_aa: CASSLFALAGRTDTQYF

cdr3_length: 12
d_call: .
v_call: TRBV7-7
j_call: TRBJ1-4
cdr3_aa: CASSLVDEKLFF

cdr3_length: 15
d_call: .
v_call: TRBV7-8
j_call: TRBJ1-1
cdr3_aa: CASSTRTTGNTEAFF

cdr3_length: 16
d_call: .
v_call: TRBV18
j_call: TRBJ2-5
cdr3_aa: CASSLGPGQMEETQYF

cdr3_length: 15
d_call: .
v_call: TRBV5-6
j_call: TRBJ1-2
cdr3_aa: CASSLIAREPYGYTF

cdr3_length: 14
d_call: TRBD2
v_call: TRBV7-2
j_call: TRBJ2-7
cdr3_aa: CASSLQGLAGAQYF

cdr3_length: 15
d_call: TRBD1
v_call: TRBV5-1
j_call: TRBJ2-4
cdr3_aa: CASSTGQRFSDIQYF

cdr3_length: 15
d_call: TRBD2
v_call: TRBV20-1
j_call: TRBJ2-7
cdr3_aa: CSAIEGSGRSGEQYF

cdr3_length: 16
d_call: .
v_call: TRBV4-2
j_call: TRBJ2-2
cdr3_aa: CASSQDNRLDTGELFF

cdr3_length: 10
d_call: .
v_call: TRBV6-1
j_call: TRBJ1-5
cdr3_aa: CGKEDQPQHF

cdr3_length: 16
d_call: TRBD1
v_call: TRBV5-1
j_call: TRBJ2-1
cdr3_aa: CASSIDPGTGGGEQFF

cdr3_length: 15
d_call: TRBD2
v_call: TRBV3-1
j_call: TRBJ2-1
cdr3_aa: CASSPLLKREVEQFF

cdr3_length: 12
d_call: .
v_call: TRBV12-3/TRBV12-4
j_call: TRBJ2-5
cdr3_aa: CASSSGEETQYF

cdr3_length: 14
d_call: .
v_call: TRBV20-1
j_call: TRBJ2-4
cdr3_aa: CSAISGLAKNIQYF

cdr3_length: 18
d_call: TRBD2
v_call: TRBV20-1
j_call: TRBJ2-1
cdr3_aa: CSATNQLLTSGGRDEQFF

cdr3_length: 14
d_call: .
v_call: TRBV12-3/TRBV12-4
j_call: TRBJ1-3
cdr3_aa: CASSWNYVGNTIYF

cdr3_length: 15
d_call: TRBD1
v_call: TRBV2
j_call: TRBJ1-5
cdr3_aa: CASSEWSGGSQPQHF

cdr3_length: 14
d_call: TRBD1
v_call: TRBV20-1
j_call: TRBJ2-1
cdr3_aa: CSASGAAGGNEQFF

cdr3_length: 12
d_call: .
v_call: TRBV12-3/TRBV12-4
j_call: TRBJ2-3
cdr3_aa: CASSLWADTQYF

cdr3_length: 15
d_call: .
v_call: TRBV11-2
j_call: TRBJ1-2
cdr3_aa: CASSLDSFGRNGYTF

cdr3_length: 14
d_call: .
v_call: TRBV11-3
j_call: TRBJ2-2
cdr3_aa: CASSLLGTTGELFF

cdr3_length: 13
d_call: TRBD2
v_call: TRBV29-1
j_call: TRBJ2-7
cdr3_aa: CSVGLAGRYEQYF

cdr3_length: 15
d_call: .
v_call: TRBV18
j_call: TRBJ2-1
cdr3_aa: CASSPIYRTNNEQFF

cdr3_length: 12
d_call: .
v_call: TRBV25-1
j_call: TRBJ1-2
cdr3_aa: CASSENDGGYTF

cdr3_length: 14
d_call: .
v_call: TRBV7-9
j_call: TRBJ1-2
cdr3_aa: CASSLESGIYGYTF

cdr3_length: 16
d_call: TRBD2
v_call: TRBV5-1
j_call: TRBJ2-2
cdr3_aa: CASSKGLAGNTGELFF

cdr3_length: 15
d_call: .
v_call: TRBV5-1
j_call: TRBJ1-5
cdr3_aa: CASSLRGMSNQPQHF

cdr3_length: 17
d_call: TRBD2
v_call: TRBV28
j_call: TRBJ2-3
cdr3_aa: CASRLKGLAGFTDTQYF

cdr3_length: 14
d_call: .
v_call: TRBV20-1
j_call: TRBJ1-2
cdr3_aa: CSAATGLAGYGYTF

cdr3_length: 16
d_call: .
v_call: TRBV5-1
j_call: TRBJ2-3
cdr3_aa: CASSRGVGANTDTQYF

cdr3_length: 16
d_call: .
v_call: TRBV5-1
j_call: TRBJ2-5
cdr3_aa: CASSLSGGTNQETQYF

cdr3_length: 13
d_call: .
v_call: TRBV28
j_call: TRBJ2-1
cdr3_aa: CASSSVVKNEQFF

cdr3_length: 14
d_call: .
v_call: TRBV30
j_call: TRBJ1-5
cdr3_aa: CAWDRDHSNQPQHF

cdr3_length: 16
d_call: TRBD2
v_call: TRBV7-2
j_call: TRBJ2-2
cdr3_aa: CASSLVASGNTGELFF

cdr3_length: 16
d_call: .
v_call: TRBV7-2
j_call: TRBJ1-6
cdr3_aa: CASSLLGHNINSPLHF

cdr3_length: 20
d_call: .
v_call: TRBV12-3/TRBV12-4
j_call: TRBJ1-3
cdr3_aa: CASSFIAGRGPVFSGNTIYF